Presented here are 30 T cell receptor beta chains from one specimen sequenced in a study of CD8 T cells in Susac syndrome. Reverse transcription of 0.5 to 1 ug RNA was performed with random hexamers. One entry per CDR3 protein, called by TCRdb with MiXCR from the immunoSEQ multiplex PCR reads. The table lists about 150,000 distinct CDR3 sequences, around 96% of them singletons. Material: CD4+ T cells from PBMCs. The origin of the receptors is a human donor with Susac syndrome.

CDR3: CASSLGLAGGLYNEQFF. CDR3 nucleotides: TGTGCCAGCAGCTTGGGACTAGCGGGGGGGTTGTACAATGAGCAGTTCTTC. This chain joins TRBV11-3 and TRBJ2-1, with 16 bases matching TRBD2. Germline lookup yields CDR1 SGHNT and CDR2 YENEEA. V dropped 3 bases and J dropped 4; count of bases not matched to a gene: 3. CDR3 length: 17 amino acids.

The chain employs TRBV20-1 and TRBJ2-5, with TRBD2 identical over 11 bases. Looked up from germline, CDR1 is DFQATT and CDR2 is SNEGSKA (reference sequence). The CDR3 is 13 residues long. Trimming at V came to 5 bases and at J to 3 bases, leaving 2 bases not matched to a gene. In DNA form, the CDR3 reads TGCAGTGCTGCGACTAGCGGGGAAGAGACCCAGTACTTC. Residues: CSAATSGEETQYF.

This clonotype was counted once. The chain employs TRBV29-1 and TRBJ2-7; TRBD1 aligns across 8 bases. CDR1 is SQVTM and CDR2 is ANQGSEA in the germline V gene. The CDR3 is 14 amino acids. V lost 7 bases and J lost 0; bases outside the gene matches: 8. CDR3: CSALDRESSYEQYF. As DNA, the CDR3 is TGCAGCGCCCTGGACAGGGAGAGCTCCTACGAGCAGTACTTC.

The sample holds one count of this clonotype. V gene TRBV11-2 combines with J gene TRBJ2-5; 11 positions match TRBD1. J was trimmed by 6 bases and V by 5 bases; bases with no gene match: 11. The length of the CDR3 is 16 residues. Germline V gives CDR1 SGHAT, CDR2 FQNNGV. Here the CDR3 reads CASSPSRTGGGQTQYF. The CDR3, as DNA: TGTGCCAGCAGCCCTAGTCGGACAGGGGGCGGACAGACCCAGTACTTC.

The chain joins TRBV7-2 to TRBJ2-7; 8 positions agree with TRBD2. Germline V lookup: CDR1 SGHTA, CDR2 FQGNSA. The ends lost 2 bases at V and 4 bases at J; junction bases unmatched: 7. This CDR3 is 15 amino acids long. CDR3 bases: TGTGCCAGCAGCTTAACAGGACTAGCCGAATACGAGCAGTACTTC. It codes for CASSLTGLAEYEQYF.

The chain combines TRBV20-1 with TRBJ2-2, with TRBD1 matching 7 bases. Losses at the gene ends were 6 bases for V and 4 bases for J; bases not matched to a gene: 17. This CDR3 region has 17 residues. CDR1 DFQATT and CDR2 SNEGSKA come from the germline V gene (reference sequence). In nucleotides, the CDR3 is TGCAGTGCCTCACCCATAGACAGGGATGCGCGCACCGGGGAGCTGTTTTTT. Amino acid sequence: CSASPIDRDARTGELFF.

The chain joins TRBV20-1 to TRBJ1-2; no firm D call. The CDR3 contains 12 residues. Looked up from germline, CDR1 is DFQATT and CDR2 is SNEGSKA (reference sequence). Trimming took off 1 base at V and 6 bases at J, with 9 bases between the two ends. Here the CDR3 DNA reads TGCAGTGCTAGAGTTGACTTAAATGGCTACACCTTC. It encodes CSARVDLNGYTF.

V and J are TRBV29-1 and TRBJ2-5; no clear D. The CDR3 spans 13 residues. Between the trimmed V and J ends, which lost 3 bases and 5 bases, there was a span of 13 bases. Germline-derived CDR1 and CDR2 are SQVTM and ANQGSEA. The CDR3 DNA reads TGCAGCGTTGAGGTCTCAGTTGGCGAGACCCAGTACTTC. This codes for CSVEVSVGETQYF.

The J gene is TRBJ1-1, the V gene TRBV29-1; D not certain. CDR3 length: 14 amino acids. Germline lookup yields CDR1 SQVTM and CDR2 ANQGSEA. Between the trimmed V and J ends, which lost 5 bases and 0 bases, there was a span of 13 bases. This CDR3 reads CSVLAGIMNTEAFF. In DNA, the CDR3 is TGCAGCGTTTTAGCAGGTATCATGAACACTGAAGCTTTCTTT. Full variable domain (missing parts from reference TRBV29-1 and TRBJ1-1): SAVISQKPSRDICQRGTSLTIQCQVDSQVTMMFWYRQQPGQSLTLIATANQGSEATYESGFVIDKFPISRPNLTFSTLTVSNMSPEDSSIYLCSVLAGIMNTEAFFGQGTRLTVV.

This clonotype was seen a few times. The rearrangement links TRBV7-2 to TRBJ1-3, with D unclear. This CDR3 is built from 12 residues. V dropped 4 bases and J dropped 5 bases, with 6 bases sitting between them. Per germline, CDR1 SGHTA and CDR2 FQGNSA. The CDR3, as DNA: TGTGCCAGCAGCTCCGAAAGAAACACCATATATTTT. Encoded protein: CASSSERNTIYF.

The rearrangement uses TRBV27 and TRBJ1-2; D possibly corresponds to TRBD1 (6 bases). V lost 6 bases and J 5 bases, leaving 16 bases between the germline ends. In germline, CDR1 is MNHEY, CDR2 SMNVEV (reference sequence). The CDR3 is made up of 14 amino acids. The CDR3, as DNA: TGTGCCAGCAGGACAGGCGGGGGAGGGTATGGCTACACCTTC. Its protein product is CASRTGGGGYGYTF.

The genes are TRBV20-1 and TRBJ2-1, with D perhaps matching TRBD2 (5 bases). Trimming left V 6 bases short and J 1 base short, with 16 bases between. The V gene's germline CDR1 is DFQATT and CDR2 SNEGSKA (reference sequence). The CDR3 has 15 amino acids. CDR3 amino acids: CSAATRRRSYNEQFF. CDR3 nucleotide sequence: TGCAGTGCAGCTACCCGGAGGCGGTCCTACAATGAGCAGTTCTTC.

This chain links TRBV18 with TRBJ1-2; possibly TRBD1 for D (6 bases). Trimming removed 5 bases from V and 2 bases from J, with 12 bases in between. Germline V gene data show CDR1 as KGHSH and CDR2 as LQKENI. CDR3 size: 14 residues. The CDR3 DNA follows: TGTGCCAGCTCAGTACAGGGATCCAACTATGGCTACACCTTC. Protein: CASSVQGSNYGYTF.

The chain couples TRBV20-1 to TRBJ2-5; D is unresolved. Germline V CDR1 and CDR2: DFQATT, SNEGSKA (reference sequence). Between the trimmed V and J ends, which lost 3 bases and 4 bases, there was a span of 9 bases. This CDR3 is 12 amino acids long. The CDR3 DNA reads as TGCAGTGCTAGGTCCTCGGGAGAGACCCAGTACTTC. The encoded protein is CSARSSGETQYF.

The V gene is TRBV29-1, the J gene TRBJ2-5; D is perhaps TRBD1 or TRBD2 (5 bases each). The CDR3 is 12 residues long. V lost 4 bases, J lost 2 bases, and 8 bases lay in between. The V gene's germline CDR1 is SQVTM and CDR2 ANQGSEA. CDR3 sequence reads: CSVVRGQETQYF. The CDR3 DNA follows: TGCAGCGTTGTGAGGGGTCAAGAGACCCAGTACTTC. Full variable domain (rest looked up from reference TRBV29-1 and TRBJ2-5): SAVISQKPSRDICQRGTSLTIQCQVDSQVTMMFWYRQQPGQSLTLIATANQGSEATYESGFVIDKFPISRPNLTFSTLTVSNMSPEDSSIYLCSVVRGQETQYFGPGTRLLVL.

CDR3 sequence: CASSYGATSTDTQYF. In nucleotides, the CDR3 is TGTGCCAGCAGTTATGGGGCGACTAGCACAGATACGCAGTATTTT. V is TRBV6-5 and J is TRBJ2-3, with D perhaps matching TRBD1 (5 bases). CDR3 length equals 15 residues. The germline gives CDR1 MNHEY, CDR2 SVGAGI. The V gene lost 3 bases and the J gene lost 0 bases, with 10 bases spanning the gap.

The chain has TRBV2 and TRBJ1-1, with D tentatively TRBD1 (5 bases). This CDR3 region has 14 residues. The V gene's germline CDR1 is SNHLY and CDR2 FYNNEI. Trimming took 2 bases from V and 2 from J, leaving 9 bases between them. The CDR3 protein is CASSETRVNTEAFF. The CDR3 region has the DNA TGTGCCAGCAGTGAAACCAGGGTCAACACTGAAGCTTTCTTT.

The chain employs TRBV19 and TRBJ1-2, with TRBD1 as a possible D gene (5 bases). V was shortened by 4 bases and J by 5 bases, with 20 bases between the two germline ends. CDR1 and CDR2 (germline): LNHDA, SQIVND (reference sequence). CDR3 length equals 16 residues. The CDR3 is CASSTAPQVAGYGYTF. The CDR3 DNA sequence: TGTGCCAGTAGTACCGCCCCACAGGTCGCAGGATATGGCTACACCTTC.

This clonotype appeared a single time. This chain uses TRBV3-1 with TRBJ2-3; D may match TRBD1 or TRBD2 (5 bases each). Trimming removed 4 bases from V and 1 base from J, with 12 bases in between. Looked up from germline, CDR1 is LGHDT and CDR2 is YNNKEL (reference sequence). This CDR3 is 15 amino acids long. CDR3 in amino acids: CASSPLGEGTDTQYF. The CDR3, as DNA: TGTGCCAGCAGCCCACTGGGGGAAGGCACAGATACGCAGTATTTT.

The rearrangement uses TRBV19 and TRBJ1-6; tentatively, D is TRBD1 (5 bases). Trimming pared 7 bases from V and 3 bases from J, leaving 13 bases between. There are 15 residues in the CDR3. From germline, CDR1 is LNHDA and CDR2 SQIVND (reference sequence). The CDR3 nucleotides read TGTGCCAGTAAGGGCAGGGATAGCTATAATTCACCCCTCCACTTT. Translation: CASKGRDSYNSPLHF.

This chain connects TRBV3-1 to TRBJ2-7; no reliable D call. CDR3 length: 13 amino acids. Trimming took 0 bases from V and 5 from J, leaving 8 bases between them. Germline lookup yields CDR1 LGHDT and CDR2 YNNKEL (reference sequence). DNA for the CDR3: TGTGCCAGCAGCCAAGACAAAGGTGACGAGCAGTACTTC. Amino acids: CASSQDKGDEQYF.

The chain carries TRBV9 and TRBJ2-7; a possible D gene is TRBD2 (6 bases). This CDR3 comprises 14 residues. Trimming pared 5 bases from V and 6 bases from J, leaving 18 bases between. Germline loops: CDR1 SGDLS, CDR2 YYNGEE. CDR3 coding DNA: TGTGCCAGCAGTTTTTTCGCACTCGGGAGCGAGCAGTACTTC. Encoded protein: CASSFFALGSEQYF.

The chain employs TRBV6-2 or TRBV6-3 and TRBJ2-4; D possibly matches TRBD1 or TRBD2 (6 bases each). V dropped 5 bases and J dropped 0 bases, with 14 bases sitting between them. The CDR3 runs 16 residues. Germline V CDR1 and CDR2: MNHEY, SVGEGT. In DNA, the CDR3 is TGTGCCAGCAGTCCCCTCCGGGGGCTAGCCAAAAACATTCAGTACTTC. It codes for CASSPLRGLAKNIQYF.

The chain links TRBV12-3 or TRBV12-4 to TRBJ1-6, with D hard to call. This CDR3 has 14 residues. Deletions cut 3 bases from V and 9 bases from J, with 12 bases between. The CDR3 loop reads CASSFGSRTSPLHF. CDR3 in DNA: TGTGCCAGCAGTTTTGGGAGTCGTACTTCACCCCTCCACTTT.

This clonotype was counted between two and nine times. This rearrangement joins TRBV6-2 or TRBV6-3 to TRBJ2-1, with D unresolved. Trimming took 5 bases from V and 6 from J, leaving 5 bases between them. This CDR3 has 11 amino acids. Germline values: CDR1 MNHEY, CDR2 SVGEGT. The CDR3 sequence: CASSPLNEQFF. DNA for the CDR3: TGTGCCAGCAGTCCCCTCAATGAGCAGTTCTTC.

CDR3 protein: CASSLAGPETQYF. The CDR3 DNA sequence: TGTGCCAGCAGCTTAGCCGGGCCGGAGACCCAGTACTTC. The chain links TRBV7-9 to TRBJ2-5; D ambiguous. CDR1 is SEHNR and CDR2 is FQNEAQ in the germline V gene (reference sequence). V lost 0 bases and J lost 5, with 7 bases in between. The CDR3 totals 13 residues.

The chain links TRBV7-8 to TRBJ2-1, with TRBD2 as a possible D gene (6 bases). Germline V lookup: CDR1 SGHVS, CDR2 FQNEAQ. This CDR3 contains 16 residues. V was cut by 1 base and J by 6 bases, with 16 bases left in between. CDR3 protein: CASSLVRGSAPNEQFF. The CDR3 DNA reads TGTGCCAGCAGCTTAGTGCGGGGATCCGCGCCCAATGAGCAGTTCTTC.

This clonotype was detected only once. This chain links TRBV20-1 with TRBJ1-2; D remains unclear. V gave up 0 bases and J gave up 4 bases, with 12 bases separating them. The CDR3 runs to 14 residues. Per the germline V gene, CDR1 is DFQATT and CDR2 is SNEGSKA (reference sequence). DNA of the CDR3: TGCAGTGCTAGAGATGGCCGAGAGTCCTATGGCTACACCTTC. Protein product: CSARDGRESYGYTF.

The chain uses TRBV24-1 and TRBJ2-1; tentative D call: TRBD1 (5 bases). The CDR3 runs 12 residues. With 5 bases removed from V and 12 bases from J, the gap between germline ends came to 13 bases. The V gene's germline CDR1 is KGHDR and CDR2 SFDVKD. The CDR3 DNA is TGTGCCACCAGTGCCTTCCAGGGTCGGCAGTTCTTC. This codes for CATSAFQGRQFF.

This chain links TRBV5-4 with TRBJ2-5, with 7 bases fitting TRBD1. The trim removed 2 bases at V and 4 bases at J, leaving 8 bases unmatched. CDR1 SGHNT and CDR2 YYREEE come from the germline V gene (reference sequence). This CDR3 spans 15 amino acids. CDR3 loop: CASSFTGVWGETQYF. Here the CDR3 DNA reads TGTGCCAGCAGCTTTACAGGGGTTTGGGGAGAGACCCAGTACTTC.